This TCR beta chain is from a study of T cell repertoires in cytomegalovirus infection. Background on the study: It can be stated that public TCR beta signatures indicated CMV infection as well as a matching HLA type.

TCRdb called the reads again in MiXCR, with one record for every CDR3 protein. The repertoire includes roughly 990,000 distinct CDR3 sequences, about a third of them detected once, and roughly an eighth sits in the top ten. Findings and caveats of the study: CMV-specific HLA-C-restricted TCR beta clonotypes dominated the ex vivo response. The study identified carriers of CMV plus the relevant HLA from cumulative public TCR beta family frequency.

The V and J ends lost 2 bases and 8 bases, in that order; junction bases with no gene match: 5. CDR3 size: 13 residues. Looked up from germline, CDR1 is LGHNA and CDR2 is YSLEER. Notes on this clonotype: Its antigen is still unknown.

The V call is TRBV4-3, the J call TRBJ1-1; 7 bases align to TRBD1. Sequencing was performed on cultured CD8+ T cells from PBMCs, taken from culture after CMV antigen stimulation. The receptor's source is a human donor in good health (CMV status not recorded). Some clones in this sample may be carry-over from other donors' samples. CDR3 sequence (DNA): TGCGCCAGCAGCCAATACGCGGGACAGGAAGCTTTCTTT. Translating it yields CASSQYAGQEAFF.